This is a list of T cell receptor beta chains from one sample in a study of CD8 T cells in ankylosing spondylitis. TCRdb ran MiXCR on the 5' RACE reads and lists one entry per CDR3 protein. The sample has hundreds of thousands of distinct CDR3 sequences, 25% to 30% seen once. Sequencing was done on a sample of blood, either unsorted or a sorted T cell fraction (not recorded which). The receptors come from a male donor with ankylosing spondylitis. The CDR3 runs from the conserved cysteine through the conserved F or W. D genes are given only for firm matches. Some rows have no size entry. The others give once, few or many, or a class for an expanded clone.

j_gene: TRBJ2-3
v_gene: TRBV19
d_gene: -
abundance: -
CDR3nt: TGTGCCAGTAGTAACCTAGGCACAGATACGCAGTATTTT
CDR3aa: CASSNLGTDTQYF

j_gene: TRBJ1-2
v_gene: TRBV7-9
d_gene: -
abundance: few
CDR3nt: TGTGCCAGCAGCTTAGAGGTGAACTATGGCTACACCTTC
CDR3aa: CASSLEVNYGYTF

j_gene: TRBJ2-3
v_gene: TRBV20-1
d_gene: -
abundance: -
CDR3nt: TGCAGTGCTAAGGCCACAGATACGCAGTATTTT
CDR3aa: CSAKATDTQYF

j_gene: TRBJ1-5
v_gene: TRBV20-1
d_gene: -
abundance: -
CDR3nt: TGCAGTGCTGGGGAGGGGGGGGATGGGCCCCAGCATTTT
CDR3aa: CSAGEGGDGPQHF

j_gene: TRBJ2-5
v_gene: TRBV12-3/TRBV12-4
d_gene: -
abundance: -
CDR3nt: TGTGCCAGCAGACGACAGGGAGGTGAGACCCAGTACTTC
CDR3aa: CASRRQGGETQYF

j_gene: TRBJ1-4
v_gene: TRBV2
d_gene: TRBD1
abundance: -
CDR3nt: TGTGCCAGCAGAGGGACAGTCGAGAATGAAAAACTGTTTTTT
CDR3aa: CASRGTVENEKLFF

j_gene: TRBJ2-2
v_gene: TRBV7-2
d_gene: TRBD2
abundance: few
CDR3nt: TGTGCCAGCAGCTTGAGTAGCGGGAGGAACACCGGGGAGCTGTTTTTT
CDR3aa: CASSLSSGRNTGELFF

j_gene: TRBJ2-1
v_gene: TRBV3-1
d_gene: -
abundance: once
CDR3nt: TGTGCCAGCAGCCAAGTGCCACAGGGCTGGAATGAGCAGTTCTTC
CDR3aa: CASSQVPQGWNEQFF

j_gene: TRBJ2-2
v_gene: TRBV2
d_gene: -
abundance: few
CDR3nt: TGTGCCAGCAACAGTAACACCGGGGAGCTGTTTTTT
CDR3aa: CASNSNTGELFF

j_gene: TRBJ2-3
v_gene: TRBV24-1
d_gene: TRBD1
abundance: few
CDR3nt: TGTGCCACCAGCAGACAGGGGGCTTGGACAGATACGCAGTATTTT
CDR3aa: CATSRQGAWTDTQYF

j_gene: TRBJ2-1
v_gene: TRBV5-1
d_gene: -
abundance: -
CDR3nt: TGCGCCAGCAGCCCCCTCCCGCCCATATCCTACAATGAGCAGTTCTTC
CDR3aa: CASSPLPPISYNEQFF

j_gene: TRBJ2-3
v_gene: TRBV2
d_gene: TRBD2
abundance: -
CDR3nt: TGTGCCAGCAGTGGGCTAGCGGGAGCGAGGGCTAGCACAGATACGCAGTATTTT
CDR3aa: CASSGLAGARASTDTQYF

j_gene: TRBJ2-5
v_gene: TRBV20-1
d_gene: -
abundance: few
CDR3nt: TGCAGTGCTAGTGGCAGGGGTGAGACCCAGTACTTC
CDR3aa: CSASGRGETQYF

j_gene: TRBJ2-1
v_gene: TRBV29-1
d_gene: -
abundance: -
CDR3nt: TGCAGCGTTGAAGACCCCGGGAAGTACGGTAACAATGAGCAGTTCTTC
CDR3aa: CSVEDPGKYGNNEQFF

j_gene: TRBJ2-1
v_gene: TRBV19
d_gene: -
abundance: -
CDR3nt: TGTGCCAGTAGATCTGATGAGGGAGCCTACAATGAGCAGTTCTTC
CDR3aa: CASRSDEGAYNEQFF

j_gene: TRBJ2-1
v_gene: TRBV7-9
d_gene: TRBD2
abundance: few
CDR3nt: TGTGCCAGCAGCATGGGACTAGCGGGAGGGTACAATGAGCAGTTCTTC
CDR3aa: CASSMGLAGGYNEQFF

j_gene: TRBJ1-1
v_gene: TRBV28
d_gene: -
abundance: few
CDR3nt: TGTGCCAGCAGTTATCAGGGTTCCATGAACACTGAAGCTTTCTTT
CDR3aa: CASSYQGSMNTEAFF

j_gene: TRBJ2-1
v_gene: TRBV25-1
d_gene: TRBD2
abundance: few
CDR3nt: TGTGCCAGCGACGGACTAGCGGGAGACAATGAGCAGTTCTTC
CDR3aa: CASDGLAGDNEQFF

j_gene: TRBJ2-2
v_gene: TRBV9
d_gene: TRBD1
abundance: few
CDR3nt: TGTGCCAGCAGCGTCGGGACAGGGCTCACCGGGGAGCTGTTTTTT
CDR3aa: CASSVGTGLTGELFF

j_gene: TRBJ2-3
v_gene: TRBV6-1
d_gene: TRBD2
abundance: -
CDR3nt: TGTGCCAGCATCGCGTCAAGCGGGGGAGGCACAGATACGCAGTATTTT
CDR3aa: CASIASSGGGTDTQYF

j_gene: TRBJ1-1
v_gene: TRBV29-1
d_gene: -
abundance: few
CDR3nt: TGCAGCGTTATTCATACAGCCTCCACTGAAGCTTTCTTT
CDR3aa: CSVIHTASTEAFF

j_gene: TRBJ2-1
v_gene: TRBV5-1
d_gene: TRBD1
abundance: -
CDR3nt: TGCGCCAGCAGCTTTGTAATCGGGACAGCATACAATGAGCAGTTCTTC
CDR3aa: CASSFVIGTAYNEQFF

j_gene: TRBJ1-2
v_gene: TRBV24-1
d_gene: -
abundance: -
CDR3nt: TGTGCCACCAGCGTTGGGAGTAACTATGGCTACACCTTC
CDR3aa: CATSVGSNYGYTF

j_gene: TRBJ2-2
v_gene: TRBV19
d_gene: TRBD2
abundance: -
CDR3nt: TGTGCCAGTGAGCGGGAGTCTCCGACGTGGGAGCTGTTTTTT
CDR3aa: CASERESPTWELFF

j_gene: TRBJ1-4
v_gene: TRBV7-2
d_gene: -
abundance: -
CDR3nt: TGTGCCAGCAGCTTAACCAGGATGCAACCGAATGAAAAACTGTTTTTT
CDR3aa: CASSLTRMQPNEKLFF

j_gene: TRBJ2-7
v_gene: TRBV5-1
d_gene: TRBD1
abundance: -
CDR3nt: TGCGCCAGCAGCGCCATTCCGGGACAGAGCGACTACGAGCAGTACTTC
CDR3aa: CASSAIPGQSDYEQYF

j_gene: TRBJ2-1
v_gene: TRBV10-3
d_gene: -
abundance: few
CDR3nt: TGTGCCATCCGGGACGGAAACAAGCCGAGCTCCTACAATGAGCAGTTCTTC
CDR3aa: CAIRDGNKPSSYNEQFF

j_gene: TRBJ2-1
v_gene: TRBV3-1
d_gene: -
abundance: few
CDR3nt: TGTGCCAGCAGCCAAGATCCTCGCCGGGCCTACAATGAGCAGTTCTTC
CDR3aa: CASSQDPRRAYNEQFF

j_gene: TRBJ1-1
v_gene: TRBV14
d_gene: -
abundance: few
CDR3nt: TGTGCCAGCAGCCAACAGCTTGAAGCTTTCTTT
CDR3aa: CASSQQLEAFF

j_gene: TRBJ1-5
v_gene: TRBV24-1
d_gene: -
abundance: many
CDR3nt: TGTGCCACCAGTGATTCCGGACTCAATCAGCCCCAGCATTTT
CDR3aa: CATSDSGLNQPQHF

j_gene: TRBJ1-3
v_gene: TRBV7-8
d_gene: -
abundance: many
CDR3nt: TGTGCCAGCAGCTTAGCGCCCGCCGGGTTGTATGGAAACACCATATATTTT
CDR3aa: CASSLAPAGLYGNTIYF

j_gene: TRBJ2-3
v_gene: TRBV5-1
d_gene: -
abundance: -
CDR3nt: TGCGCCAGCAGCTCCTCCGTAACTAGTGGGTCGACAGATACGCAGTATTTT
CDR3aa: CASSSSVTSGSTDTQYF

j_gene: TRBJ1-2
v_gene: TRBV20-1
d_gene: TRBD1
abundance: -
CDR3nt: TGCAGTGCTGCGGGCAGGGGGAATGGCTACACCTTC
CDR3aa: CSAAGRGNGYTF

j_gene: TRBJ2-3
v_gene: TRBV5-1
d_gene: -
abundance: -
CDR3nt: TGCGCCAGCAAACCGGGACTCCAAGCGGACACAGATACGCAGTATTTT
CDR3aa: CASKPGLQADTDTQYF

j_gene: TRBJ2-3
v_gene: TRBV10-3
d_gene: TRBD2
abundance: -
CDR3nt: TGTGCCATCAGTTGGACTAGCGGAGACACAGATACGCAGTATTTT
CDR3aa: CAISWTSGDTDTQYF

j_gene: TRBJ2-1
v_gene: TRBV10-3
d_gene: -
abundance: -
CDR3nt: TGTGCCATCAGTTGGGACCCACGGGGCAATGAGCAGTTCTTC
CDR3aa: CAISWDPRGNEQFF

j_gene: TRBJ2-1
v_gene: TRBV24-1
d_gene: TRBD2
abundance: many
CDR3nt: TGTGCCACCAGTGATACCGGGACTAGCAACGGATACAATGAGCAGTTCTTC
CDR3aa: CATSDTGTSNGYNEQFF

j_gene: TRBJ1-4
v_gene: TRBV12-3/TRBV12-4
d_gene: -
abundance: few
CDR3nt: TGTGCCAGCAGTTTATCGACACATCTGCCTCTTAATGAAAAACTGTTTTTT
CDR3aa: CASSLSTHLPLNEKLFF

j_gene: TRBJ1-2
v_gene: TRBV6-1
d_gene: -
abundance: -
CDR3nt: TGTGCCAGCAGTGAACATCGAGACGCAGGCTATGGCTACACCTTC
CDR3aa: CASSEHRDAGYGYTF

j_gene: TRBJ1-6
v_gene: TRBV20-1
d_gene: TRBD1
abundance: -
CDR3nt: TGCAGTGCTTACAGGGGGCAGAATTCACCCCTCCACTTT
CDR3aa: CSAYRGQNSPLHF

j_gene: TRBJ2-1
v_gene: TRBV7-8
d_gene: -
abundance: -
CDR3nt: TGTGCCAGCAGCTTAGGTGGGATTGAGCAGTTCTTC
CDR3aa: CASSLGGIEQFF

j_gene: TRBJ2-1
v_gene: TRBV12-5
d_gene: TRBD2
abundance: -
CDR3nt: TGTGCTAGTGGCCGTGGACTAGCGGGACTGGGGTACAATGAGCAGTTCTTC
CDR3aa: CASGRGLAGLGYNEQFF

j_gene: TRBJ2-1
v_gene: TRBV7-9
d_gene: -
abundance: -
CDR3nt: TGTGCCAGCAGCTCCCCCGGGCGGGGATTCTACAATGAGCAGTTCTTC
CDR3aa: CASSSPGRGFYNEQFF

j_gene: TRBJ1-2
v_gene: TRBV7-2
d_gene: TRBD1
abundance: few
CDR3nt: TGTGCCAGCAGCCAACAGACAGGGGAATCTGGCTACACCTTC
CDR3aa: CASSQQTGESGYTF